This T cell receptor (beta chain) was captured by sequencing in a study of OX40 agonist ivuxolimab in advanced cancers. Trimming shortened V by 1 base and J by 5 bases, and 22 bases separated the two germline ends. In germline, CDR1 is SGHDT, CDR2 YYEEEE. CDR3 length: 19 amino acids. In its sample, this clone was seen a few times. The method was immunoSEQ multiplex PCR; TCRdb's version includes in-frame clones alone and lacks a portion of them. The sample includes about 72,000 clones, roughly 80% of them seen just once. The clonotype comes from an adult with an advanced solid tumor such as melanoma, head and neck, liver or kidney cancer. The sample here was CD4+ or CD8+ T cells sorted from blood, taken in a trial of the OX40 agonist ivuxolimab. The chain employs TRBV5-6 and TRBJ1-6; D uncertain. The CDR3 DNA reads TGTGCCAGCAGCTTGTCAGGCCTAGCCATGGTTCGGAATAATTCACCCCTCCACTTT. Its protein product is CASSLSGLAMVRNNSPLHF.